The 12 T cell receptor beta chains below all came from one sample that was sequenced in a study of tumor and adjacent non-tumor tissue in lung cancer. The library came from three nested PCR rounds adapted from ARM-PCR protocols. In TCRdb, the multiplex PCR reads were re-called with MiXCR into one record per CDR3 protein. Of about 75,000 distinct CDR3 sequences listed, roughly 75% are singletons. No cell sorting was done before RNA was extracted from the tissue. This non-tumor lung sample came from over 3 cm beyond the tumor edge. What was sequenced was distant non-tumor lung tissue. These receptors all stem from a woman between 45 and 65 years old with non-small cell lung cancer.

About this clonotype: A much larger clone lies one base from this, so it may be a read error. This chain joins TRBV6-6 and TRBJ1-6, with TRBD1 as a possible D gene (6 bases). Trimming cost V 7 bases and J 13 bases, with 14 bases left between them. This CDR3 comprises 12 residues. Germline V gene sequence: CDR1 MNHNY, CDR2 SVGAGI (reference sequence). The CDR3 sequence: CASMPEGGPLHF. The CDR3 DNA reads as TGTGCCAGCATGCCTGAAGGGGGGCCCCTCCACTTT.

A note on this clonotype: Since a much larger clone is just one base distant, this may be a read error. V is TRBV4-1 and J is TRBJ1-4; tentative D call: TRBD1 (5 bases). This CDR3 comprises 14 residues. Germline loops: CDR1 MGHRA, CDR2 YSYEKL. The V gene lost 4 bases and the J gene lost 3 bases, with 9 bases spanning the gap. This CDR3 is CASSRQRSNEKLFF. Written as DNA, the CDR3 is TGCGCCAGCAGCCGACAGCGGTCTAATGAAAAACTGTTTTTT.

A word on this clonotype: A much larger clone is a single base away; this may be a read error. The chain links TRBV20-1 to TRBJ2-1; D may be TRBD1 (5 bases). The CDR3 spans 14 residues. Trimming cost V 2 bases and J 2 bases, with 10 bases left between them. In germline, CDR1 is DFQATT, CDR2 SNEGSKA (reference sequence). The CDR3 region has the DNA TGCAGTGCTAGATCCAGGGTAGCCTACAATGAGCAGTTCTTC. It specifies CSARSRVAYNEQFF.

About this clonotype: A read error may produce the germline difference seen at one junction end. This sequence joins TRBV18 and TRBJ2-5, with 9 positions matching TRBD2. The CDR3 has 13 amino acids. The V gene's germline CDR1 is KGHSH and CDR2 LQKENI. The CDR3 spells CASSPLAGETHYF. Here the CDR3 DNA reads TGTGCCAGCTCACCACTAGCGGGAGAGACCCACTACTTC.

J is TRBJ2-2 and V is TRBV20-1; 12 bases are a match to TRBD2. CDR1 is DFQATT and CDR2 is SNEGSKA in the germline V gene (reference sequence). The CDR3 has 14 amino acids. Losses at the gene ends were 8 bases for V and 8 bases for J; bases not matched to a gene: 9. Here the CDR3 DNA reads TGCAGTACACCACTAGCGGGAGGCACAGGGGAGCTGTTTTTT. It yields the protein CSTPLAGGTGELFF.

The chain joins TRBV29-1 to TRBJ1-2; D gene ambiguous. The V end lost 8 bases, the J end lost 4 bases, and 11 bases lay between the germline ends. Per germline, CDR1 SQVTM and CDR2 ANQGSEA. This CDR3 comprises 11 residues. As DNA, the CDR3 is TGCAGCCTTGGGGTAGTCTATGGCTACACCTTC. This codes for CSLGVVYGYTF.

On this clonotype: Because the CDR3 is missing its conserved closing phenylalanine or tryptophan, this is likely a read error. CDR3: CASSLLAGGPWVEQYL. The CDR3 bases are TGTGCCAGCAGTTTACTAGCGGGAGGGCCCTGGGTCGAGCAGTACCTC. V usage is TRBV12-3 or TRBV12-4 and J usage is TRBJ2-7; 12 bases align to TRBD2. V lost 2 bases to trimming and J lost 6 bases; unmatched junction nucleotides: 8. CDR3 length: 16 amino acids.

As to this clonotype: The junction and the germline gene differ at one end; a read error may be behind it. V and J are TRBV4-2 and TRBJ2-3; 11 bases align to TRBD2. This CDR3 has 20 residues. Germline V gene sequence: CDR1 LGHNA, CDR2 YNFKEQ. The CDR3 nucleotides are TGTGCCAGCAACCAAGATGTGATCATTAGCGGGAGGGCTGACGCAGATACGCAGTATTTT. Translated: CASNQDVIISGRADADTQYF.

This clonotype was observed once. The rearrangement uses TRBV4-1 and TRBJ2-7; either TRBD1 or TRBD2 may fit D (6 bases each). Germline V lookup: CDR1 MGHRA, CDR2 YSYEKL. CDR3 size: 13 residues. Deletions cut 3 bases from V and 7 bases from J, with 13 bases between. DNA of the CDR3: TGCGCCAGCAGCCAGGATCGGGGGCGGGAGCAGTACTTC. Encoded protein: CASSQDRGREQYF.

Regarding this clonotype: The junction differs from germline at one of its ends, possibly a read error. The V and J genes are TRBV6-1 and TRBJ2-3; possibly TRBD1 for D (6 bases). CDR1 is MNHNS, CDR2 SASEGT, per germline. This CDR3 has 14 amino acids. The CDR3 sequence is CANSETGRADTQCF. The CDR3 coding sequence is TGTGCCAACAGTGAAACAGGGCGGGCAGATACGCAGTGTTTT.

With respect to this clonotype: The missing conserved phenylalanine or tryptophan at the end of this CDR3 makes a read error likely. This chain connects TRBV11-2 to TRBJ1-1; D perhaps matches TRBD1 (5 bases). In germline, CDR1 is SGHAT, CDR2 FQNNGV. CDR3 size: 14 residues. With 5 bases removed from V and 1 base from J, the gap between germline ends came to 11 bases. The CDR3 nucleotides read TGTGCCAGCAGCCTCGGGGCTGAGAACACTGAAGCTTTCCTT. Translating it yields CASSLGAENTEAFL.

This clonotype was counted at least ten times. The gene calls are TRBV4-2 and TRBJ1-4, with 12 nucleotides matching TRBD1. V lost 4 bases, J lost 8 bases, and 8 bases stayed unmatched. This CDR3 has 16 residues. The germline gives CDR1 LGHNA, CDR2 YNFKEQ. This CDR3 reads CASSPGQGAVEEKLFF. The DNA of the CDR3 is TGTGCCAGCAGCCCGGGACAGGGGGCGGTCGAGGAAAAACTGTTTTTT.